The next 32 T cell receptor beta chains were all read from a single sample in a study of cytomegalovirus exposure and HLA in healthy donors. The PCR was carried out with 60 Vbeta primers and 13 Jbeta primers. The assay was immunoSEQ multiplex PCR, and TCRdb's table has in-frame clones only and misses some. Of fewer than 250,000 clones listed, around 87% are singletons. The source material was PBMCs. The receptors shown here come from a woman younger than 30 in good health and CMV-seronegative.

This clone was recorded only once. This chain links TRBV9 with TRBJ1-6, with 8 bases fitting TRBD1. CDR1 is SGDLS and CDR2 is YYNGEE in the germline V gene. After removal of 5 bases from V and 9 bases from J, the junction contained 7 bases not matched to a gene. CDR3 length: 14 amino acids. Written as DNA, the CDR3 is TGTGCCAGCAGGAGGCCACAGGGGGTTTCACCCCTCCACTTT. It encodes CASRRPQGVSPLHF.

The chain is built from TRBV19 and TRBJ1-5; TRBD1 agrees at 7 bases. CDR1 is LNHDA, CDR2 SQIVND, per germline (reference sequence). V was clipped by 7 bases and J by 1 base; unmatched bases: 19. This CDR3 spans 19 amino acids. The CDR3 sequence: CASIGWGSTGRRSNQPQHF. As DNA, the CDR3 is TGTGCCAGTATTGGATGGGGGTCGACAGGGCGCCGCAGCAATCAGCCCCAGCATTTT.

Worth noting for this clone: The junction departs from germline at one end; a sequencing error may be responsible. V usage is TRBV7-9 and J usage is TRBJ1-1; TRBD1 aligns across 7 bases. This CDR3 is 16 amino acids long. Germline values: CDR1 SEHNR, CDR2 FQNEAQ (reference sequence). Here the CDR3 reads CSSSLGFLAGGTEAFF. The CDR3 coding sequence is TGTTCCAGCAGCTTAGGATTTTTGGCAGGGGGCACTGAAGCTTTCTTT. Complete variable domain (other parts from reference TRBV7-9 and TRBJ1-1): DTGVSQNPRHKITKRGQNVTFRCDPISEHNRLYWYRQTLGQGPEFLTYFQNEAQLEKSRLLSDRFSAERPKGSFSTLEIQRTEQGDSAMYLCSSSLGFLAGGTEAFFGQGTRLTVV.

This chain uses TRBV6-1 with TRBJ2-7; the D gene is possibly TRBD1 (5 bases). The V and J ends lost 6 bases and 4 bases respectively, with 10 bases between them. Germline V lookup: CDR1 MNHNS, CDR2 SASEGT. The CDR3 sequence is 12 residues long. CDR3 protein: CASRGQIYEQYF. The CDR3, as DNA: TGTGCCAGCAGGGGGCAGATATACGAGCAGTACTTC.

The chain uses TRBV5-1 and TRBJ2-7; possibly TRBD1 for D (6 bases). The CDR3 length is 16 residues. Trimming cost V 5 bases and J 4 bases, with 22 bases left between them. Germline values: CDR1 SGHRS, CDR2 YFSETQ. CDR3 in DNA: TGCGCCAGCAGGCCTACCCTCGGACAGCTACCTTACGAGCAGTACTTC. Residues: CASRPTLGQLPYEQYF.

CDR3 coding DNA: TGCAGCGCCGAGGGAGCAGTTGGAAACACCATATATTTT. Amino acids: CSAEGAVGNTIYF. The genes are TRBV29-1 and TRBJ1-3; D is unclear. Germline V gene sequence: CDR1 SQVTM, CDR2 ANQGSEA. The CDR3 spans 13 residues. Trimming removed 7 bases at V and 3 bases at J, with 13 bases between. Complete variable domain (other parts from reference TRBV29-1 and TRBJ1-3): SAVISQKPSRDICQRGTSLTIQCQVDSQVTMMFWYRQQPGQSLTLIATANQGSEATYESGFVIDKFPISRPNLTFSTLTVSNMSPEDSSIYLCSAEGAVGNTIYFGEGSWLTVV.

This chain joins TRBV28 and TRBJ1-2; tentatively, D is TRBD1 (5 bases). The V end lost 5 bases, the J end lost 4 bases, and 8 bases lay between the germline ends. Germline V gives CDR1 MDHEN, CDR2 SYDVKM. This CDR3 contains 12 residues. As DNA, the CDR3 is TGTGCCAGCAGTGGGGCCCCCTATGGCTACACCTTC. This gives the protein CASSGAPYGYTF.

The chain combines TRBV6-5 with TRBJ2-5; 8 bases match TRBD2. The end of the DNA aligns better with TRBJ2-7, so the J call may be wrong. The CDR3 covers 15 residues. Germline lookup yields CDR1 MNHEY and CDR2 SVGAGI. CDR3 protein: CASSYGLAGGYEQYF. The CDR3 DNA sequence: TGTGCCAGCAGTTACGGGCTAGCGGGTGGGTACGAGCAGTACTTC.

CDR3 residues: CASSVNNQPQHF. CDR3 coding DNA: TGTGCCAGCAGCGTTAACAATCAGCCCCAGCATTTT. The chain employs TRBV7-2 and TRBJ1-5, with D unclear. Trimming pared 5 bases from V and 3 bases from J, leaving 5 bases between. This CDR3 contains 12 residues. Germline V CDR1 and CDR2: SGHTA, FQGNSA.

V and J are TRBV28 and TRBJ1-1; the match to TRBD1 covers 7 bases. J was trimmed by 8 bases and V by 8 bases; bases with no gene match: 5. CDR3 length: 11 residues. Per the germline V gene, CDR1 is MDHEN and CDR2 is SYDVKM. CDR3 coding DNA: TGTGCCAGCGGGAGACAGGGAGAAGCTTTCTTT. Protein: CASGRQGEAFF.

This rearrangement joins TRBV11-1 to TRBJ2-2, with 11 nucleotides matching TRBD2. The CDR3 has 16 amino acids. Looked up from germline, CDR1 is SGHAT and CDR2 is FQDESV (reference sequence). V was clipped by 5 bases and J by 3 bases; unmatched bases: 5. Written as DNA, the CDR3 is TGTGCCAGCAGCACCGGGACTAGCGGATACACCGGGGAGCTGTTTTTT. Protein sequence: CASSTGTSGYTGELFF.

The chain combines TRBV4-3 with TRBJ2-7; 8 nucleotides align to TRBD1. This CDR3 is built from 15 residues. Germline lookup yields CDR1 LGHNA and CDR2 YSLEER. V shed 0 bases, J shed 4 bases, and the junction held 5 bases outside the gene matches. The CDR3 protein is CASSQDWQGAYEQYF. CDR3 nucleotides: TGCGCCAGCAGCCAAGATTGGCAGGGGGCATACGAGCAGTACTTC.

The V and J genes are TRBV28 and TRBJ1-2; D is uncertain. CDR3 length equals 13 residues. Trimming removed 2 bases at V and 2 bases at J, with 6 bases between. The germline gives CDR1 MDHEN, CDR2 SYDVKM. The CDR3 DNA reads as TGTGCCAGCAGTTTAGCAGGAAACTATGGCTACACCTTC. Its translation is CASSLAGNYGYTF.

The chain uses TRBV23-1 and TRBJ1-1; 7 nucleotides agree with TRBD1. Being an ORF, TRBV23-1 has a function that is uncertain. V was clipped by 3 bases and J by 3 bases; unmatched bases: 7. The CDR3 loop spans 15 amino acids. DNA of the CDR3: TGCGCCAGCAGTCAGGAGACAGGGACGGACACTGAAGCTTTCTTT. This translates into CASSQETGTDTEAFF.

This clone was counted a few times. The V gene is TRBV6-5, the J gene TRBJ1-5; D is unresolved. This CDR3 is built from 15 residues. Germline V gene lookup returns CDR1 MNHEY and CDR2 SVGAGI. Trimming cost V 0 bases and J 4 bases, with 10 bases left between them. Written as DNA, the CDR3 is TGTGCCAGCAGTTACTCTCGGGGAGCAAATCAGCCCCAGCATTTT. This codes for CASSYSRGANQPQHF.

The chain employs TRBV7-3 and TRBJ2-1; 9 bases map to TRBD1. The V gene's germline CDR1 is SGHTA and CDR2 FQGTGA. With 3 bases clipped from V and 7 bases from J, the junction kept 4 bases outside the gene matches. The CDR3 covers 14 residues. The CDR3 spells CASSFDGQGNEQFF. The DNA for the CDR3 is TGTGCCAGCAGCTTTGACGGACAGGGGAATGAGCAGTTCTTC. Looking up the rest from reference TRBV7-3 and TRBJ2-1 gives the full variable domain: GAGVSQTPSNKVTEKGKYVELRCDPISGHTALYWYRQSLGQGPEFLIYFQGTGAADDSGLPNDRFFAVRPEGSVSTLKIQRTERGDSAVYLCASSFDGQGNEQFFGPGTRLTVL.

This chain joins TRBV9 and TRBJ1-1, with D tentatively TRBD1 (5 bases). Germline V gives CDR1 SGDLS, CDR2 YYNGEE. With 0 bases removed from V and 7 bases from J, the gap between germline ends came to 13 bases. CDR3 size: 14 residues. CDR3 DNA sequence: TGTGCCAGCAGCGTAGCTACAGGAAGCCATGAAGCTTTCTTT. Protein sequence: CASSVATGSHEAFF.

The chain employs TRBV7-2 and TRBJ1-2; perhaps TRBD1 as D (5 bases). The CDR3 runs 13 residues. In germline, CDR1 is SGHTA, CDR2 FQGNSA. Trimming removed 5 bases from V and 4 bases from J, with 11 bases in between. The CDR3, as DNA: TGTGCCAGCAGCGGGACTACCCTCTATGGCTACACCTTC. It encodes CASSGTTLYGYTF.

This sequence joins TRBV7-3 and TRBJ2-1; the match to TRBD1 covers 7 bases. CDR1 SGHTA and CDR2 FQGTGA come from the germline V gene. V shed 4 bases, J shed 7 bases, and the junction held 7 bases outside the gene matches. The CDR3 contains 14 residues. This CDR3 is CASSSVGQPNEQFF. DNA for the CDR3: TGTGCCAGCAGCTCGGTGGGACAGCCGAATGAGCAGTTCTTC.

This CDR3 is CASSQVSTGSGNTIYF. In DNA form, the CDR3 reads TGTGCCAGCAGCCAAGTTTCGACAGGCTCTGGAAACACCATATATTTT. The chain has TRBV4-2 and TRBJ1-3; weak D call: TRBD1 (6 bases). The V end lost 1 base, the J end lost 0 bases, and 10 bases lay between the germline ends. CDR3 size: 16 residues. Germline V lookup: CDR1 LGHNA, CDR2 YNFKEQ.

V and J are TRBV23-1 and TRBJ2-1; 7 bases line up with TRBD2. TRBV23-1 is recorded as an ORF, its role being uncertain. The length of the CDR3 is 13 residues. V shed 4 bases, J shed 15 bases, and the junction held 12 bases outside the gene matches. CDR3 amino acids: CASSRRAGTRGFF. The DNA of the CDR3 is TGCGCCAGCAGTCGGCGAGCGGGGACCCGGGGGTTCTTC.

The chain carries TRBV10-3 and TRBJ2-3; weak D call: TRBD1 (5 bases). Germline lookup yields CDR1 ENHRY and CDR2 SYGVKD. The CDR3 has 14 residues. V was shortened by 10 bases and J by 0 bases, with 14 bases between the two germline ends. The CDR3 region is CASSIDRSTDTQYF. The CDR3 nucleotides read TGTGCCAGCAGCATAGACAGAAGCACAGATACGCAGTATTTT.

This clone was recorded only once. The chain carries TRBV9 and TRBJ2-6, with D tentatively TRBD2 (6 bases). The V end was cut by 6 bases, the J end by 2 bases, with 15 bases between. Looked up from germline, CDR1 is SGDLS and CDR2 is YYNGEE. The CDR3 sequence is 16 residues long. The CDR3 bases are TGTGCCAGCACCAAAGGTGGAGGGGCTGGGGCCAACGTCCTGACTTTC. Its translation is CASTKGGGAGANVLTF.

The gene calls are TRBV4-1 and TRBJ1-4, with TRBD1 as a possible D gene (6 bases). From germline, CDR1 is MGHRA and CDR2 YSYEKL. V shed 1 base and J shed 4 bases, with 13 bases lying between them. The CDR3 runs to 16 residues. Here the CDR3 reads CASSQVFSRGNEKLFF. DNA for the CDR3: TGCGCCAGCAGCCAAGTATTTAGCAGGGGTAATGAAAAACTGTTTTTT.

This clone was seen a handful of times. The chain links TRBV5-6 to TRBJ2-3, with a weak D call TRBD2 (6 bases). The CDR3 consists of 14 residues. Germline CDR1 reads SGHDT; CDR2 reads YYEEEE. V gave up 0 bases and J gave up 2 bases, with 7 bases separating them. The CDR3 region is CASSLGRVTDTQYF. CDR3 bases: TGTGCCAGCAGCTTGGGGAGGGTCACAGATACGCAGTATTTT.

The chain links TRBV29-1 to TRBJ1-1; 10 bases match TRBD1. V lost 5 bases and J lost 5; bases outside the gene matches: 5. Germline-derived CDR1 and CDR2 are SQVTM and ANQGSEA. The CDR3 is 13 amino acids. CDR3: CSVPPGQGTEAFF. The CDR3 coding sequence is TGCAGCGTTCCTCCGGGACAGGGGACTGAAGCTTTCTTT.

The chain is built from TRBV5-4 and TRBJ2-1; 13 nucleotides line up with TRBD2. Germline loops: CDR1 SGHNT, CDR2 YYREEE (reference sequence). J was trimmed by 4 bases and V by 4 bases; bases with no gene match: 5. The CDR3 is 16 amino acids. The CDR3 DNA reads as TGTGCCAGCAGCCGGACTAGCGGGGGCAAGTACAATGAGCAGTTCTTC. Its translation is CASSRTSGGKYNEQFF.

V usage is TRBV12-5 and J usage is TRBJ2-2, with D possibly being TRBD1 (6 bases). The germline V gene encodes CDR1 LGHNT and CDR2 FRNRAP. The CDR3 contains 14 residues. Trimming removed 7 bases from V and 7 bases from J, with 16 bases in between. The CDR3 region is CASAQSGAGGELFF. In nucleotides, the CDR3 is TGTGCTAGTGCCCAATCAGGGGCCGGCGGGGAGCTGTTTTTT.

The V call is TRBV28, the J call TRBJ1-1, with TRBD1 matching 7 bases. The CDR3 contains 14 residues. V trimming: 6 bases; J trimming: 4 bases; junction bases outside the gene matches: 8. Germline V gene lookup returns CDR1 MDHEN and CDR2 SYDVKM. The CDR3 coding sequence is TGTGCCAGCAGCCCTGTCGACAGGGTCACTGAAGCTTTCTTT. This gives the protein CASSPVDRVTEAFF.

V usage is TRBV7-9 and J usage is TRBJ1-2; TRBD1 matches 7 bases. Germline assignment: CDR1 SEHNR and CDR2 FQNEAQ (reference sequence). V gave up 8 bases and J gave up 8 bases; unmatched junction bases: 14. The CDR3 has 14 residues. Here the CDR3 DNA reads TGTGCCAGCGGCCCCCAGACAGGGTTTCGGGGCTACACCTTC. It codes for CASGPQTGFRGYTF. The full variable domain, rest sourced from reference TRBV7-9 and TRBJ1-2, is DTGVSQNPRHKITKRGQNVTFRCDPISEHNRLYWYRQTLGQGPEFLTYFQNEAQLEKSRLLSDRFSAERPKGSFSTLEIQRTEQGDSAMYLCASGPQTGFRGYTFGSGTRLTVV.

V gene TRBV7-9 combines with J gene TRBJ2-2; 7 nucleotides align to TRBD1. V was pared by 2 bases and J by 0 bases, with 3 bases of the junction left unmatched. In germline, CDR1 is SEHNR, CDR2 FQNEAQ (reference sequence). The CDR3 runs to 16 residues. The DNA of the CDR3 is TGTGCCAGCAGCTTACCCGACAGGGCGAACACCGGGGAGCTGTTTTTT. Protein: CASSLPDRANTGELFF.

The V gene is TRBV29-1, the J gene TRBJ2-7; 7 nucleotides align to TRBD1. CDR1 and CDR2 from the germline V gene are SQVTM and ANQGSEA. The CDR3 covers 12 residues. J lost 7 bases, V lost 6 bases, and 9 bases had no gene match. CDR3 DNA sequence: TGCAGCGTCGTAGGGCCAGGGGGAGAGCAGTACTTC. It encodes CSVVGPGGEQYF.